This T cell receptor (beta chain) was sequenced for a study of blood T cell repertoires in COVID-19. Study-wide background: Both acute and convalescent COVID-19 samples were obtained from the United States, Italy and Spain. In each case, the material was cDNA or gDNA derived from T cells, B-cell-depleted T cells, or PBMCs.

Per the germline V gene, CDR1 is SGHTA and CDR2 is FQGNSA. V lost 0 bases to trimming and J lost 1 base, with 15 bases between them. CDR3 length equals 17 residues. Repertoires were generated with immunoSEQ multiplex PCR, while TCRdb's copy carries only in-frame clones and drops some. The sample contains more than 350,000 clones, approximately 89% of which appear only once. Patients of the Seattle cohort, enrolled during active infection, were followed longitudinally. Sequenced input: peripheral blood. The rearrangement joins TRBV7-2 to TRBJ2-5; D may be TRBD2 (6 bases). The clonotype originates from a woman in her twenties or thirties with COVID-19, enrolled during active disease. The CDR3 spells CASSLAERGGFQETQYF. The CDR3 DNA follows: TGTGCCAGCAGCTTAGCCGAACGTGGAGGGTTCCAAGAGACCCAGTACTTC. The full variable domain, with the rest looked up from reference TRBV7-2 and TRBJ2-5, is GAGVSQSPSNKVTEKGKDVELRCDPISGHTALYWYRQSLGQGLEFLIYFQGNSAPDKSGLPSDRFSAERTGGSVSTLTIQRTQQEDSAVYLCASSLAERGGFQETQYFGPGTRLLVL.